This T cell receptor beta chain was sequenced in a study of long-term antiretroviral therapy in people with HIV. General study results and limits: Unavailable data included ART adherence, viral resistance and therapy changes (switches in treatment).

Trimming took 5 bases from V and 10 from J; bases not matched to a gene: 10. The CDR3 is 14 residues long. Germline CDR1 is SNHLY and CDR2 is FYNNEI. This clone was detected once. Its antigen is unidentified. This was the immunoSEQ v3.0 assay at survey level. The table came from immunoSEQ multiplex PCR; TCRdb's copy has only in-frame clones and leaves some out. Of roughly 30,000 clones listed, roughly 88% are singletons. The sequenced sample was unsorted PBMCs, obtained 0.8 years before starting antiretroviral therapy. V is TRBV2 and J is TRBJ2-1; 8 positions agree with TRBD2. The receptor was isolated from a young man with HIV. The DNA for the CDR3 is TGTGCCAGCAGTAATAGCGGGGAAGGCAGAGAGCAGTTCTTC. It codes for CASSNSGEGREQFF. Supplemented by reference TRBV2 and TRBJ2-1, the full variable domain reads EPEVTQTPSHQVTQMGQEVILRCVPISNHLYFYWYRQILGQKVEFLVSFYNNEISEKSEIFDDQFSVERPDGSNFTLKIRSTKLEDSAMYFCASSNSGEGREQFFGPGTRLTVL.